This TCR beta chain was sequenced for a study of cytomegalovirus exposure and HLA in healthy donors. With 60 Vbeta and 13 Jbeta primers, the PCR was carried out. Profiled with immunoSEQ multiplex PCR; TCRdb holds only in-frame clones, not every one. This table holds over 85,000 clones, nearly 65% found once. The CDR3 totals 15 residues. Trimming removed 4 bases at V and 6 bases at J, with 17 bases between. Per germline, CDR1 SGHTS and CDR2 YDEGEE. The V and J genes are TRBV5-8 and TRBJ1-5; weak D call: TRBD1 (6 bases). Source material: PBMCs. This sequence originates from a human donor in good health. The DNA of the CDR3 is TGTGCCAGCAGCCGCCTACCACAGGGACGTCAGCCCCAGCATTTT. This encodes CASSRLPQGRQPQHF.